This T cell receptor (beta chain) was profiled in a study of cytomegalovirus exposure and HLA in healthy donors (dated by TCRdb to about 2017). As for the study more broadly: An earlier analysis of more than 550 of the donors reported 276 Gb of sequence data and around 100 million unique TCR beta sequences obtained from 180 million or so T cells. An early release covering roughly 640 HLA-typed donors comprised about 300 gigabases of sequencing data and some 79 million unique TCR sequences. Of the approximately 400 genotyped donors, 70% to 90% were placed in the genetic ancestry cluster associated with self-reported Caucasian donors. The study was designed to test whether signatures of past pathogen exposure could be identified by cataloging public T cell receptors. The T cell repertoires of 700 or so subjects were profiled by immunosequencing and related to cytomegalovirus serostatus. In addition to the first cohort of 650 to 750 subjects, a separate validation cohort of some 120 different subjects was used. High-throughput TCR immunosequencing, statistical association of individual TCRs with disease status, and machine learning were combined to predict cytomegalovirus infection status. A later analysis re-examined previously published TCR beta repertoires from 610 or so donors and added high-resolution HLA genotyping to investigate patterns of TCR occurrence. The later analysis used no new phenotypic data to find candidate immune exposures, relying instead on TCR beta sequences and their occurrence across donors. To decide whether each TCR beta V gene segment behaved as functional or pseudogenic, an earlier analysis of some 600 of the donors relied on high-throughput TCR beta sequencing. Alongside the repertoire data, information on donor age, sex, ethnicity and CMV serostatus was compiled. A later genetic analysis used genome-wide SNP genotypes for about 55% of the 666 donors, treating that subset as a discovery cohort. Every repertoire in the discovery cohort had been generated on one and the same sequencing platform. HLA typing covered class I and class II loci at four-digit resolution. Typing coverage differed by locus: A, B, C, DRB1 and DQB1 were typed in about 629-640 donors, DQA1 in 500 to 550, DPA1 in 600 to 610, and DPB1 in 472. A handful of DR-DQ haplotypes were handled as single units for association and clustering because linkage in the cohort was strong. Across about 370 genotyped donors of the cohort, an average of about 200,000 unique TCR beta nucleotide sequences per donor were sequenced, and approximately 17% of those sequences were non-productive. What the work shows at the level of the full study, not this receptor alone: In vitro tests confirmed that a few of the cytomegalovirus-associated TCR beta chains recognize cytomegalovirus antigens. The only immune exposure information available for the cohort was CMV serostatus. When HLA alleles, especially DR and DQ, strongly co-occurred, attributing TCR associations to individual alleles was difficult. The 87-base-pair reads could not distinguish some IMGT-functional V segments, including TRBV6-2 and TRBV6-3, so those segments were excluded. The cohort was sequenced for TCR beta chains only, and without alpha or paired-chain data the features that could be detected were limited. Because HLA typing was unavailable for some donors at each locus, only the typed subset was used in association tests. In a later analysis, several top co-occurrence clusters were reported to appear linked to parvovirus B19, influenza, CMV and Epstein-Barr virus. A later analysis associated approximately 17,000 TCR beta sequences with specific HLA alleles at a false discovery rate of 0.05. Over 15 rarely observed V segments, including chromosome 9 orphons, were excluded from the earlier analysis of some 590 of the donors because counts were too low. In a later analysis, TCR association rates were found to vary across HLA loci, with the most associated TCRs seen for DRB1 alleles and the fewest for HLA-C alleles. Compared with the approximately 710-donor mean, donors in an Asian-associated ancestry cluster had fewer N-insertions in productive TCRs, according to a later genetic analysis. A further reported finding was that TCR beta sequences accurately predicted the HLA-A and HLA-B alleles for most subjects in the first cohort. Linkage disequilibrium might explain the correlated functional status among segregating V segments, but an unknown experimental factor could not be ruled out. A later analysis found that most CMV-associated TCR beta chains appeared HLA-restricted, with HLA associations seemingly driven largely by CMV exposure. In an earlier analysis of more than 450 of the donors, most TCR beta V segments were observed in productive rearrangements about 87% or about 30% of the time, broadly matching IMGT annotations. The presence/absence analyses assumed that sequencing depth was roughly uniform across donors, and that assumption may not be true. In a later analysis, HLA-associated TCR beta chains were found to be more clonally expanded and to have lower generation probabilities than equally common non-associated chains. According to the authors, the approach could potentially be generalized to other disease states and immunological phenotypes. The study gave a list of under 200 TCR beta chains associated with cytomegalovirus. The sequencing pipeline was judged likely to have produced a cluster of highly shared sequence variants as a technical artifact. The classifier was reported to diagnose cytomegalovirus status with high specificity and sensitivity in both the original cohort and the validation cohort. A later genetic analysis associated a missense DCLRE1C variant with V-gene and J-gene trimming of TCR beta chains, and an independent cohort replicated the association. Most TCR sequences were seen in very few donors, while some public TCRs were found in many individuals.

Counted from cysteine to phenylalanine, this CDR3 has 14 amino acids. The DNA shown is the 42-base CDR3, in frame from base 1. V ends up 4 bases short and J 3 bases short, with an unmatched junction base count of 2. CDR1 and CDR2 are drawn from the germline V gene: LGHNA, YSLEER. Libraries were constructed by the immunoSEQ multiplex PCR assay. For the multiplex PCR, a mixture combining 60 forward primers for TCR Vbeta segments and 13 reverse primers for TCR Jbeta segments was used. A multiplex PCR assay on genomic DNA amplified the CDR3 region of rearranged TCR beta genes. Amplified TCR beta libraries were sequenced as 87-base-pair reads on the Illumina HiSeq System. The paper's data handling went like this. In a later analysis, 70 million to 95 million unique TCR beta chains were counted across the 500 to 700 repertoires, and roughly 9.9 million of these chains were shared by at least two donors. To remove PCR and sequencing errors, raw reads were error-corrected and collapsed into unique sequences using a nearest-neighbor algorithm that merged closely related sequences. To assign V, D and J gene segments, CDR3 sequences were aligned to IMGT reference sequences. For a sequence to be retained, a match of at least six nucleotides was required to both a V gene segment and a J gene segment. A rearrangement counted as productive if the CDR3 had no stop codons and remained in frame with V and J, and every other rearrangement counted as non-productive. Following IMGT convention, CDR3 was defined as the stretch from the second conserved V-encoded cysteine up to the conserved J-encoded phenylalanine. Sequences without an unambiguous match to a single V gene segment were excluded from the earlier analysis of approximately 600 of the donors. An earlier analysis of 587 of the donors classified V segments as functional when productive rearrangements were above 56.7% and as segregating when the standard deviation between donors was above 5%. To diagnose cytomegalovirus status from the catalog of TCR beta chain sequences, a statistical classification framework was built. In a later analysis, TCR nucleotide sequences were compared against IMGT/GENE-DB human TR gene sequences so that V and J genes could be assigned. The TCRdist pipeline was used in a later analysis to assign CDR3 sequences and most-parsimonious VDJ recombination scenarios. In a later analysis, each TCR beta chain was defined by its CDR3 amino acid sequence together with its V-gene family, and reads without a unique V-gene family were excluded. As a way to deal with suspected cross-contamination and a sequencing artifact, a later analysis dropped 592 nucleotide sequences that were highly shared and had low generation probability. In a later analysis, a clonal expansion index was calculated for each public chain from normalized within-repertoire ranks of inferred template counts. A later analysis computed generation probabilities with a VDJ recombination model fitted to out-of-frame rearrangements, and checked the results against IGoR. In a later analysis, TCR-TCR, TCR-HLA and TCR-CMV co-occurrence was scored with hypergeometric tests, and a repertoire-size bias correction was applied to TCR pairs. A later analysis estimated false discovery rates by permuting HLA or CMV assignments 20 times. A later analysis grouped co-occurring TCRs with DBSCAN, adding TCRdist sequence similarity when clustering within HLA-allele-positive subsets. Co-occurrence clustering excluded repertoires with fewer than 30,000 or more than 120,000 public chains, plus five with anomalous nucleotide sharing. Here the immuneACCESS table is served through TCRdb, limited to in-frame sequences with V and J called. Missing clones are a known gap in these copies; in checked studies unresolved V genes cover under half, and the rest lacks a known reason. V, J and clone size are those of that table, while D and trimming were read from the DNA. The sample table lists approximately 40,000 clones, 80% to 90% of them with a count of one. The top ten clones comprise 7.5% to 10% of the sample.

The cohort was made up of approximately 700 healthy bone marrow donors. At the time of sampling, every cohort member was nominally healthy, though immune exposures that went unrecorded were likely present. The donor was CMV seronegative and was included in the group of several hundred seronegative cohort members. Every donor gave a peripheral blood sample, and the peripheral blood mononuclear cells from that sample were used for TCR beta sequencing. The Qiagen DNeasy Blood Extraction Kit was used to extract genomic DNA from the blood cell samples. To note about this clone: The antigen it recognizes is unknown. Base-call qualities are not available, and no considerably larger clone is one nucleotide away.

This TCR was sampled from a middle-aged woman in good health and CMV-seronegative. Sequences were obtained from PBMCs. This chain is built from TRBV4-3 and TRBJ2-1; TRBD2 matches 8 bases in the middle. The CDR3 region has the sequence CASSPAGGYNEQFF. The nucleotide sequence is TGCGCCAGCAGCCCCGCGGGGGGCTACAATGAGCAGTTCTTC.